Included here is one T cell receptor beta chain sequence, with context. This entry comes from a study of molecular identifiers for immune sequencing clone quantification. TCRdb re-called the PCR reads with MiXCR, one entry per CDR3 protein. The sample shows around 480,000 distinct CDR3 sequences, about a fifth of them seen only once. This receptor was identified in a human donor in good health. Some libraries in this study had Jurkat cell RNA spiked in. Sequenced material: naive CD8+ T cells from blood, with Jurkat cell RNA spiked in. Subset indicated: FACS-sorted CD8+CD4-CCR7+CD45RA+ naive T cells.

The CDR3 region has the DNA TGTGCCACCAGAGACGGAAATCAGCCCCAGCATTTT. Amino acid sequence: CATRDGNQPQHF. This chain joins TRBV24-1 and TRBJ1-5; D is undetermined. Germline lookup yields CDR1 KGHDR and CDR2 SFDVKD. The V and J ends lost 7 bases and 4 bases respectively, with 7 bases between them. This CDR3 has 12 amino acids.